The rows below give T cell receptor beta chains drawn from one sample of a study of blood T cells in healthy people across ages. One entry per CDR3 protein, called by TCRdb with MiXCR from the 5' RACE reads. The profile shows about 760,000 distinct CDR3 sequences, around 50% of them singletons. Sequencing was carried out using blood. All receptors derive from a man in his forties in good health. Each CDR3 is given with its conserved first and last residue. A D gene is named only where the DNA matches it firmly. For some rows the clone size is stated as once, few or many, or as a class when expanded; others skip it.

CDR3 DNA: TGTGCCAGCAGCTTTTACCCCCCTCGGGGGGGGACCTTAGGGGAGCAGTACTTC; CDR3 protein: CASSFYPPRGGTLGEQYF; J gene: TRBJ2-5; V gene: TRBV7-2; D gene: TRBD2; clone size: -
CDR3 DNA: TGCAGTGCTAGATCGCAGGGGAATTCACCCCTCCACTTT; CDR3 protein: CSARSQGNSPLHF; J gene: TRBJ1-6; V gene: TRBV20-1; D gene: -; clone size: -
CDR3 DNA: TGTGCCAGCAGCCAGACAGGAGGGAGCACTGAAGCTTTCTTT; CDR3 protein: CASSQTGGSTEAFF; J gene: TRBJ1-1; V gene: TRBV13; D gene: -; clone size: -
CDR3 DNA: TGTGCCAGCAGCTTGTTCAGAACCTACGAGCAGTACTTC; CDR3 protein: CASSLFRTYEQYF; J gene: TRBJ2-7; V gene: TRBV5-5; D gene: -; clone size: -
CDR3 DNA: TGTGCCAGCAGCGTAAACAGGGACACTGAAGCTTTCTTT; CDR3 protein: CASSVNRDTEAFF; J gene: TRBJ1-1; V gene: TRBV7-3; D gene: -; clone size: -
CDR3 DNA: TGTGCCAGCAGCCAAAGACTAGCGGGGCAAGAGACCCAGTACTTC; CDR3 protein: CASSQRLAGQETQYF; J gene: TRBJ2-5; V gene: TRBV14; D gene: TRBD2; clone size: -
CDR3 DNA: TGTGCCAGCAGTGAAGTGGCAGGAGGGGAGACCCAGTACTTC; CDR3 protein: CASSEVAGGETQYF; J gene: TRBJ2-5; V gene: TRBV6-1; D gene: -; clone size: few
CDR3 DNA: TGTGCCAGCAGCTTAGCTGGCGGGGGGGACTACGAGCAGTACTTC; CDR3 protein: CASSLAGGGDYEQYF; J gene: TRBJ2-7; V gene: TRBV7-2; D gene: TRBD2; clone size: few
CDR3 DNA: TGTGCCAGCAGTGCACTCACCCTCGGGGGGTACGGCTACACCTTC; CDR3 protein: CASSALTLGGYGYTF; J gene: TRBJ1-2; V gene: TRBV6-5; D gene: -; clone size: -
CDR3 DNA: TGTGCCAGCAGCCAAGAGGCAGGGATGGGGGGCTACACCTTC; CDR3 protein: CASSQEAGMGGYTF; J gene: TRBJ1-2; V gene: TRBV4-2; D gene: -; clone size: many
CDR3 DNA: TGCAGCGTTGAAGGGCGGGCCGTGGCTGAAGCTTTCTTT; CDR3 protein: CSVEGRAVAEAFF; J gene: TRBJ1-1; V gene: TRBV29-1; D gene: -; clone size: once
CDR3 DNA: TGCGCCAGCAGCTTGGAACAGGGGTTAAATGAGCTGTTCTTC; CDR3 protein: CASSLEQGLNELFF; J gene: TRBJ2-1; V gene: TRBV5-1; D gene: TRBD1; clone size: once
CDR3 DNA: TGCAGTGCTTGGAGACTAGCGGCACGAGGGGATGAGCAGTTCTTC; CDR3 protein: CSAWRLAARGDEQFF; J gene: TRBJ2-1; V gene: TRBV20-1; D gene: TRBD2; clone size: -
CDR3 DNA: TGTGCCAGCGGCCGAGCGGGAGGCGAGCAGTTCTTC; CDR3 protein: CASGRAGGEQFF; J gene: TRBJ2-1; V gene: TRBV2; D gene: TRBD2; clone size: -
CDR3 DNA: TGCGCCAGCGGCTTAGGTGGCGGTCTGGATTTCTATGAGCAGTACTTC; CDR3 protein: CASGLGGGLDFYEQYF; J gene: TRBJ2-5; V gene: TRBV5-1; D gene: -; clone size: -
CDR3 DNA: TGCGCCAGCAGCCGTGACAGGACCAATCAGCCCCAGCATTTT; CDR3 protein: CASSRDRTNQPQHF; J gene: TRBJ1-5; V gene: TRBV10-2; D gene: -; clone size: few
CDR3 DNA: TGCGCCAGCAGCGTGGTGGGGGATTCGCCCGAGCAGTACTTC; CDR3 protein: CASSVVGDSPEQYF; J gene: TRBJ2-7; V gene: TRBV5-1; D gene: -; clone size: -
CDR3 DNA: TGCGCCAGCAGCTTGGGACAGCTCTGGGAGCAGTACTTC; CDR3 protein: CASSLGQLWEQYF; J gene: TRBJ2-7; V gene: TRBV5-1; D gene: -; clone size: -
CDR3 DNA: TGTGCCAGCAGTGCATCGACTAGCGGGGGGCCTCGGCAGTACTTC; CDR3 protein: CASSASTSGGPRQYF; J gene: TRBJ2-5; V gene: TRBV6-5; D gene: TRBD2; clone size: -
CDR3 DNA: TGTGCCAGCAGCTTACGGGACGGAGGCACAGATACGCAGTATTTT; CDR3 protein: CASSLRDGGTDTQYF; J gene: TRBJ2-3; V gene: TRBV7-3; D gene: -; clone size: -
CDR3 DNA: TGTGCCAGCAGCTTGGGACAGGGTATGGAGAATGAGCAGTTCTTC; CDR3 protein: CASSLGQGMENEQFF; J gene: TRBJ2-1; V gene: TRBV5-6; D gene: TRBD1; clone size: -
CDR3 DNA: TGTGCCAGCAGCTTAGGCCCGGGGACAGGCTCTGGAAACACCATATATTTT; CDR3 protein: CASSLGPGTGSGNTIYF; J gene: TRBJ1-3; V gene: TRBV7-2; D gene: TRBD1; clone size: few
CDR3 DNA: TGCAGCGTCGCCGGGGGCTTGCAGGGGGAGCTGTTTTTT; CDR3 protein: CSVAGGLQGELFF; J gene: TRBJ2-2; V gene: TRBV29-1; D gene: -; clone size: few
CDR3 DNA: TGTGCCAGCAGTGTAATCCTTACTGATACGCAGTATTTT; CDR3 protein: CASSVILTDTQYF; J gene: TRBJ2-3; V gene: TRBV27; D gene: -; clone size: -
CDR3 DNA: TGCAGTGCTGGGCTGGTAGGCAATGAAAAACTGTTTTTT; CDR3 protein: CSAGLVGNEKLFF; J gene: TRBJ1-4; V gene: TRBV20-1; D gene: -; clone size: -
CDR3 DNA: TGTGCCAGCAGCGTAGCAGTAGCGGGGACAGATACGCAGTATTTT; CDR3 protein: CASSVAVAGTDTQYF; J gene: TRBJ2-3; V gene: TRBV9; D gene: TRBD2; clone size: -
CDR3 DNA: TGTGCCAGCAGCGCGGACAGGAACGAGCAGTACTTC; CDR3 protein: CASSADRNEQYF; J gene: TRBJ2-7; V gene: TRBV7-2; D gene: TRBD1; clone size: few
CDR3 DNA: TGTGCCAGCTCGGAGACAGGCTTGTACGAGCAGTACTTC; CDR3 protein: CASSETGLYEQYF; J gene: TRBJ2-7; V gene: TRBV18; D gene: -; clone size: -
CDR3 DNA: TGTGCCAGCAGCTTAGAACGGACAGCTGGCAGCTACACCTTC; CDR3 protein: CASSLERTAGSYTF; J gene: TRBJ1-2; V gene: TRBV7-2; D gene: -; clone size: -
CDR3 DNA: TGTGCCAGCAGGAAACCGAGCTCCGACGAGCAGTACTTC; CDR3 protein: CASRKPSSDEQYF; J gene: TRBJ2-7; V gene: TRBV28; D gene: -; clone size: once
CDR3 DNA: TGTGCCAGCAGCTGGTCCCGCGAGCAGTACTTC; CDR3 protein: CASSWSREQYF; J gene: TRBJ2-7; V gene: TRBV7-9; D gene: -; clone size: once
CDR3 DNA: TGCAGTGCTAGCGGGAGCGTGGATGAGCAGTTCTTC; CDR3 protein: CSASGSVDEQFF; J gene: TRBJ2-1; V gene: TRBV20-1; D gene: -; clone size: -
CDR3 DNA: TGTGCCAGCAGCCCGGAACAGGTGGGCTACGAGCAGTACTTC; CDR3 protein: CASSPEQVGYEQYF; J gene: TRBJ2-7; V gene: TRBV25-1; D gene: -; clone size: -
CDR3 DNA: TGTGCCAGCAGTGGACGGGAGAACACCTACAATGAGCAGTTCTTC; CDR3 protein: CASSGRENTYNEQFF; J gene: TRBJ2-1; V gene: TRBV7-9; D gene: -; clone size: -
CDR3 DNA: TGCGCCAGCAGCTTCCTGGACATAGCGAACACCGGGGAGCTGTTTTTT; CDR3 protein: CASSFLDIANTGELFF; J gene: TRBJ2-2; V gene: TRBV5-1; D gene: -; clone size: -
CDR3 DNA: TGTGCCAGCAGTTTAACAACGGGGGGGCAAGGTATGCAGTTCTTC; CDR3 protein: CASSLTTGGQGMQFF; J gene: TRBJ2-1; V gene: TRBV27; D gene: TRBD2; clone size: -
CDR3 DNA: TGCGCCAGCAGCTTACAGGGGGCTAAAGAGACCCAGTACTTC; CDR3 protein: CASSLQGAKETQYF; J gene: TRBJ2-5; V gene: TRBV5-1; D gene: TRBD1; clone size: -
CDR3 DNA: TGTGCCAGCAGCTCCGACCCTTACAGGGCTCAGTACTTC; CDR3 protein: CASSSDPYRAQYF; J gene: TRBJ2-7; V gene: TRBV7-7; D gene: -; clone size: -
CDR3 DNA: TGTGCCAGCACATCTCGAGGGGGCGCATTCCCCGAGCAGTACTTC; CDR3 protein: CASTSRGGAFPEQYF; J gene: TRBJ2-7; V gene: TRBV12-3/TRBV12-4; D gene: TRBD1; clone size: -
CDR3 DNA: TGTGCCAGCAGTGTATCCTTCTCTGGGGCCAACGTCCTGACTTTC; CDR3 protein: CASSVSFSGANVLTF; J gene: TRBJ2-6; V gene: TRBV2; D gene: -; clone size: -